What follows are 31 T cell receptor beta chains derived from one specimen sequenced in a study of shared clonotypes between healthy human individuals. Using immunoSEQ multiplex PCR, the repertoire was profiled, and TCRdb retains in-frame clones only, with some absent. The data show approximately 980,000 clones, around 80% seen once. The material sequenced was memory CD4+ T cells sorted from blood. Subset indicated: CD45RA-negative fraction. Receptor source: a man aged 18 to 30 in good health.

This clone was detected a few times. This sequence joins TRBV5-4 and TRBJ1-2, with D possibly being TRBD1 (5 bases). V was pared by 4 bases and J by 4 bases, with 14 bases between. Per the germline V gene, CDR1 is SGHNT and CDR2 is YYREEE (reference sequence). The CDR3 length is 14 residues. The CDR3 here is CASSPQVNPYGYTF. The CDR3 bases are TGTGCCAGCAGCCCACAGGTTAACCCCTATGGCTACACCTTC.

V and J are TRBV5-1 and TRBJ1-5; TRBD1 is a possible D gene (5 bases). Deletions cut 4 bases from V and 7 bases from J, with 12 bases between. Looked up from germline, CDR1 is SGHRS and CDR2 is YFSETQ. The CDR3 is made up of 13 amino acids. CDR3 nucleotide sequence: TGCGCCAGCAGCGCCGGGGAGGGGCAGCCCCAGCATTTT. It is translated as CASSAGEGQPQHF.

The rearrangement joins TRBV2 to TRBJ1-1, with D perhaps matching TRBD1 (5 bases). Germline-derived CDR1 and CDR2 are SNHLY and FYNNEI. The CDR3 totals 14 residues. The V gene lost 6 bases and the J gene lost 5 bases, with 16 bases spanning the gap. The CDR3 protein is CASRQDSAGTEAFF. For the CDR3, the DNA is TGTGCCAGCAGACAAGACAGCGCGGGGACTGAAGCTTTCTTT.

This clone has just one count. This specimen includes other DNA sequences encoding the same CDR3. The chain has TRBV5-1 and TRBJ2-5; TRBD2 aligns across 9 bases. Looked up from germline, CDR1 is SGHRS and CDR2 is YFSETQ. The CDR3 consists of 15 residues. Trimming removed 1 base from V and 4 bases from J; junction bases left unmatched: 5. CDR3 sequence reads: CASSLSGGRGETQYF. CDR3 sequence (DNA): TGCGCCAGCAGCTTGTCAGGCGGGAGGGGAGAGACCCAGTACTTC.

This clone was seen a handful of times. V and J are TRBV6-5 and TRBJ1-1; 9 nucleotides match TRBD1. This CDR3 spans 15 amino acids. The germline V gene has CDR1 MNHEY and CDR2 SVGAGI. J was trimmed by 6 bases and V by 6 bases; bases with no gene match: 11. The chain's CDR3 is CASRAIQGARAEAFF. CDR3 DNA sequence: TGTGCCAGCAGAGCCATACAGGGGGCTCGCGCTGAAGCTTTCTTT.

The rearrangement links TRBV19 to TRBJ1-1; tentative D call: TRBD1 (6 bases). The CDR3 length is 13 residues. Germline CDR1 is LNHDA and CDR2 is SQIVND (reference sequence). The V gene lost 1 base and the J gene lost 3 bases, with 6 bases spanning the gap. The CDR3 region is CASSIAGDTEAFF. In DNA, the CDR3 is TGTGCCAGTAGTATAGCAGGGGACACTGAAGCTTTCTTT. The whole variable domain, filled in from reference TRBV19 and TRBJ1-1, reads DGGITQSPKYLFRKEGQNVTLSCEQNLNHDAMYWYRQDPGQGLRLIYYSQIVNDFQKGDIAEGYSVSREKKESFPLTVTSAQKNPTAFYLCASSIAGDTEAFFGQGTRLTVV.

This chain uses TRBV4-1 with TRBJ2-3; perhaps TRBD1 as D (7 bases). The CDR3 sequence is 15 residues long. Trimming cost V 6 bases and J 5 bases, with 18 bases left between them. Germline CDR1 is MGHRA and CDR2 is YSYEKL. This chain's CDR3 is CASSQGDWDRDTQYF. The DNA of the CDR3 is TGCGCCAGCAGTCAGGGGGACTGGGACAGAGATACGCAGTATTTT.

V usage is TRBV4-1 and J usage is TRBJ2-5, with a tentative D call TRBD2 (6 bases). Germline V lookup: CDR1 MGHRA, CDR2 YSYEKL. This CDR3 spans 14 amino acids. V was pared by 7 bases and J by 4 bases, with 16 bases between. CDR3 residues: CASTLRGSGETQYF. The CDR3 DNA reads as TGCGCCAGCACCCTCCGGGGGAGTGGAGAGACCCAGTACTTC.

There are a few counts of this clone. The rearrangement uses TRBV4-3 and TRBJ2-3, with a possible D match to TRBD2 (6 bases). The CDR3 spans 15 residues. V was clipped by 0 bases and J by 4 bases, with 11 bases between them. CDR1 is LGHNA and CDR2 is YSLEER in the germline V gene. CDR3 bases: TGCGCCAGCAGCCAAGATAGCGGTGGATCAGATACGCAGTATTTT. Its protein is CASSQDSGGSDTQYF.

The sample holds many counts of this clone. The chain combines TRBV29-1 with TRBJ1-1; D uncertain. This CDR3 comprises 14 residues. Germline loops: CDR1 SQVTM, CDR2 ANQGSEA. Deletions cut 4 bases from V and 3 bases from J, with 15 bases between. DNA of the CDR3: TGCAGCGTTGTAGGCAGCAGTTTATACACTGAAGCTTTCTTT. This sequence encodes CSVVGSSLYTEAFF. Looking up the rest from reference TRBV29-1 and TRBJ1-1 gives the full variable domain: SAVISQKPSRDICQRGTSLTIQCQVDSQVTMMFWYRQQPGQSLTLIATANQGSEATYESGFVIDKFPISRPNLTFSTLTVSNMSPEDSSIYLCSVVGSSLYTEAFFGQGTRLTVV.

The chain is built from TRBV5-1 and TRBJ1-3; D is possibly TRBD1 (6 bases). The CDR3 extends over 16 amino acids. V lost 4 bases, J lost 0 bases, and 14 bases lay in between. Germline CDR1 and CDR2: SGHRS and YFSETQ. CDR3 DNA sequence: TGCGCCAGCAGCCCCCAGGGGTTATCCTCTGGAAACACCATATATTTT. Residues: CASSPQGLSSGNTIYF.

The V gene is TRBV7-2, the J gene TRBJ2-2; the match to TRBD2 covers 12 bases. The CDR3 is 16 amino acids. Germline trimming cut 5 bases from V and 5 bases from J; bases unmatched to any gene: 6. Germline V gene sequence: CDR1 SGHTA, CDR2 FQGNSA. CDR3 bases: TGTGCCAGCAGCCGAAGACTAGCGGGAGATACCGGGGAGCTGTTTTTT. This translates into CASSRRLAGDTGELFF.

This sequence joins TRBV2 and TRBJ2-5; D may match TRBD1 or TRBD2 (6 bases each). Germline loops: CDR1 SNHLY, CDR2 FYNNEI. The CDR3 runs 14 residues. V lost 10 bases and J lost 5, with 20 bases in between. The CDR3 coding sequence is TGTGCCACCCCAAGGGGGGCGCTAGGGGAGACCCAGTACTTC. This sequence encodes CATPRGALGETQYF.

This clone was detected once. The chain carries TRBV6-1 and TRBJ1-5; 10 bases align to TRBD1. Germline-derived CDR1 and CDR2 are MNHNS and SASEGT. The trim removed 1 base at V and 7 bases at J, leaving 4 bases unmatched. The CDR3 extends over 15 amino acids. CDR3 region: CASSEGQGATQPQHF. CDR3 DNA sequence: TGTGCCAGCAGTGAAGGACAGGGGGCCACCCAGCCCCAGCATTTT.

This clone was observed a handful of times. The gene calls are TRBV11-3 and TRBJ2-2, with a possible D match to TRBD2 (6 bases). The germline gives CDR1 SGHNT, CDR2 YENEEA. The germline V and J ends were trimmed by 5 bases and 4 bases, with 14 bases remaining between them. The CDR3 runs 15 residues. The CDR3 nucleotides are TGTGCCAGCAGCCCCGGGGGAGAACTCACCGGGGAGCTGTTTTTT. It yields the protein CASSPGGELTGELFF.

To note about this clone: Different DNA sequences within this sample yield the same CDR3. This chain links TRBV18 with TRBJ2-7; tentative D call: TRBD1 (5 bases). The V gene lost 2 bases and the J gene lost 2 bases, with 13 bases spanning the gap. The CDR3 loop spans 15 amino acids. From germline, CDR1 is KGHSH and CDR2 LQKENI. CDR3 region: CASSPGQTATYEQYF. CDR3 sequence (DNA): TGTGCCAGCTCACCAGGGCAGACAGCAACCTACGAGCAGTACTTC.

J is TRBJ2-5 and V is TRBV5-1, with D unclear. Germline V gene sequence: CDR1 SGHRS, CDR2 YFSETQ. This CDR3 has 13 residues. V was clipped by 0 bases and J by 5 bases, with 8 bases between them. The CDR3 region has the DNA TGCGCCAGCAGCTTGGGAGGCATTGAGACCCAGTACTTC. The encoded protein is CASSLGGIETQYF.

This sequence joins TRBV5-8 and TRBJ2-3; D is unclear. From germline, CDR1 is SGHTS and CDR2 YDEGEE. CDR3 length: 12 residues. V dropped 0 bases and J dropped 3 bases, with 2 bases sitting between them. Here the CDR3 DNA reads TGTGCCAGCAGCTTGGTGACAGATACGCAGTATTTT. It specifies CASSLVTDTQYF.

The chain employs TRBV11-2 and TRBJ1-3; D call uncertain. Germline CDR1 reads SGHAT; CDR2 reads FQNNGV. This CDR3 is 15 amino acids long. V lost 1 base to trimming and J lost 0 bases, with 7 bases between them. CDR3 bases: TGTGCCAGCAGCTTAGGCACTACCTCTGGAAACACCATATATTTT. This gives the protein CASSLGTTSGNTIYF.

As to this clone: The sample carries other DNA sequences with the same CDR3. This chain uses TRBV5-1 with TRBJ2-1; the D is unclear. Germline CDR1 reads SGHRS; CDR2 reads YFSETQ. This CDR3 spans 14 amino acids. Trimming took 0 bases from V and 2 from J, leaving 6 bases between them. For the CDR3, the DNA is TGCGCCAGCAGCTTGGGCCAGGCCTACAATGAGCAGTTCTTC. It specifies CASSLGQAYNEQFF. Drawing the rest from reference TRBV5-1 and TRBJ2-1, the complete variable domain is KAGVTQTPRYLIKTRGQQVTLSCSPISGHRSVSWYQQTPGQGLQFLFEYFSETQRNKGNFPGRFSGRQFSNSRSEMNVSTLELGDSALYLCASSLGQAYNEQFFGPGTRLTVL.

This clone was seen once. V is TRBV10-3 and J is TRBJ2-7, with 8 bases identical to TRBD1. With V trimmed by 5 bases and J by 3 bases, 9 bases remained unmatched. CDR1 ENHRY and CDR2 SYGVKD come from the germline V gene. The CDR3 length is 15 residues. CDR3 nucleotides: TGTGCCATCAGTCGACCCAACAGGGGGAGCTACGAGCAGTACTTC. Translation: CAISRPNRGSYEQYF.

This chain uses TRBV23-1 with TRBJ2-3, with a tentative D call TRBD1 (6 bases). TRBV23-1 is annotated as an ORF whose role is uncertain. Trimming removed 8 bases at V and 0 bases at J, with 18 bases between. The CDR3 loop spans 16 amino acids. The CDR3 region has the DNA TGCGCCAGCGGGCGTCCAGGGGTAACAAGCACAGATACGCAGTATTTT. Translation gives CASGRPGVTSTDTQYF.

The chain couples TRBV9 to TRBJ1-6; 7 nucleotides align to TRBD1. Trimming at V came to 8 bases and at J to 8 bases, leaving 7 bases not matched to a gene. CDR1 is SGDLS and CDR2 is YYNGEE in the germline V gene. This CDR3 has 13 residues. CDR3 in DNA: TGTGCCAGTGGGACAGAAAGGCATTCACCCCTCCACTTT. It yields the protein CASGTERHSPLHF.

This clone showed up just a few times. Other DNA sequences in this sample translate to the same CDR3. This chain connects TRBV6-1 to TRBJ1-1; 7 bases align to TRBD1. Germline trimming cut 5 bases from V and 0 bases from J; bases unmatched to any gene: 3. The CDR3 has 14 amino acids. CDR1 is MNHNS, CDR2 SASEGT, per germline. CDR3 sequence reads: CASSWTGMNTEAFF. CDR3 in DNA: TGTGCCAGCAGTTGGACAGGAATGAACACTGAAGCTTTCTTT.

The chain uses TRBV29-1 and TRBJ1-6; the D gene is possibly TRBD1 (6 bases). CDR1 and CDR2 from the germline V gene are SQVTM and ANQGSEA. This CDR3 is built from 12 residues. V lost 6 bases to trimming and J lost 7 bases, with 10 bases between them. DNA of the CDR3: TGCAGCGTAGGGGGGGCCAATTCACCCCTCCACTTT. Protein: CSVGGANSPLHF.

The rearrangement links TRBV6-5 to TRBJ2-5; TRBD2 is a possible D gene (7 bases). Germline values: CDR1 MNHEY, CDR2 SVGAGI. Trimming left V 6 bases short and J 5 bases short, with 16 bases between. This CDR3 region has 14 residues. The CDR3 nucleotides read TGTGCCAGCAGCGAGACGGGGGGCATGGAGACCCAGTACTTC. Its translation is CASSETGGMETQYF.

The chain couples TRBV10-3 to TRBJ1-2, with unresolved D. Germline V lookup: CDR1 ENHRY, CDR2 SYGVKD. The CDR3 spans 13 residues. With 3 bases removed from V and 0 bases from J, the gap between germline ends came to 5 bases. For the CDR3, the DNA is TGTGCCATCAGTGACAGCTCTAACTATGGCTACACCTTC. Translated, it gives CAISDSSNYGYTF.

V and J are TRBV2 and TRBJ2-4; 9 bases map to TRBD1. Looked up from germline, CDR1 is SNHLY and CDR2 is FYNNEI. V was clipped by 4 bases and J by 6 bases; unmatched bases: 4. The CDR3 has 14 amino acids. The CDR3 spells CASSGGQGLNIQYF. The CDR3 coding sequence is TGTGCCAGCAGTGGGGGACAGGGTCTAAACATTCAGTACTTC. Together with reference TRBV2 and TRBJ2-4, the CDR3 gives the full variable domain: EPEVTQTPSHQVTQMGQEVILRCVPISNHLYFYWYRQILGQKVEFLVSFYNNEISEKSEIFDDQFSVERPDGSNFTLKIRSTKLEDSAMYFCASSGGQGLNIQYFGAGTRLSVL.

CDR3 sequence reads: CASSSRTVIQQYF. CDR3 coding DNA: TGTGCCAGCAGCAGCCGGACAGTCATCCAGCAGTACTTC. The V call is TRBV11-2, the J call TRBJ2-7; the D gene is possibly TRBD1 (6 bases). This CDR3 spans 13 amino acids. Trimming took 5 bases from V and 8 from J, leaving 16 bases between them. The germline CDR1 and CDR2 sequences are SGHAT and FQNNGV.

This clone has a handful of counts. The CDR3 protein is CASSTGQGAGNTIYF. The CDR3 coding sequence is TGTGCCAGCAGCACGGGACAGGGGGCTGGAAACACCATATATTTT. The V gene is TRBV14, the J gene TRBJ1-3, with 11 bases aligning to TRBD1. The J segment lost 2 bases and the V segment lost 5 bases, leaving 2 bases of the junction unmatched. In germline, CDR1 is SGHDN, CDR2 FVKESK. CDR3 length: 15 amino acids.

V gene TRBV6-6 combines with J gene TRBJ1-2; D is possibly TRBD1 (6 bases). Trimming took off 6 bases at V and 1 base at J, with 12 bases between the two ends. Germline values: CDR1 MNHNY, CDR2 SVGAGI (reference sequence). This CDR3 has 14 amino acids. CDR3 bases: TGTGCCAGCAGACCCGGACAGAATAACTATGGCTACACCTTC. It translates to CASRPGQNNYGYTF.